This T cell receptor (beta chain) was identified during a study of T cell responses to AZD1222 COVID-19 vaccine. Study-level findings and limits: Females outnumbered males among donors, who were mostly white British; clonal diversity was possibly underestimated. Spike was spanned by vaccine-associated CD4 TCRs, with dominance at 160-218 and 743-854. Only six individuals given AZD1222 were seropositive at baseline.

The table came from immunoSEQ multiplex PCR; TCRdb's copy has only in-frame clones and leaves some out. This sample carries 200,000 or so clones, approximately 90% of them seen once, and the ten largest clones take 0.99%. About this clone: Its antigen is undetermined.

Per germline, CDR1 MNHEY and CDR2 SVGEGT. The CDR3 sequence is 17 residues long. Trimming removed 2 bases at V and 3 bases at J, with 20 bases between. Sequencing was performed on peripheral blood, taken on day 0 of AZD1222 vaccination. V and J are TRBV6-2 or TRBV6-3 and TRBJ2-7; D might be TRBD1 (6 bases). This clonotype was obtained from an adult in good health. In nucleotides, the CDR3 is TGTGCCAGCAGTTACAATCCAGGGACACTCTTCGACTACGAGCAGTACTTC. Translated, it gives CASSYNPGTLFDYEQYF.